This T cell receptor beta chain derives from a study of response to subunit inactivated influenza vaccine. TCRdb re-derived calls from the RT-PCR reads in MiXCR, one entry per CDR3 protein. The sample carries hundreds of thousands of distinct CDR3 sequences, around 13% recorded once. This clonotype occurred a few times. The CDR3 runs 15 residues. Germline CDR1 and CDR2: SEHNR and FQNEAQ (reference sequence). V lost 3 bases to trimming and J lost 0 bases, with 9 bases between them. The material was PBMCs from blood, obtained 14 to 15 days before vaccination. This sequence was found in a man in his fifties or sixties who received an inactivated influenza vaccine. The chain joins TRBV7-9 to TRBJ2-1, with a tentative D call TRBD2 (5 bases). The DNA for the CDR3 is TGTGCCAGCAGCTTGGACTTTAGCTCCTACAATGAGCAGTTCTTC. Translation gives CASSLDFSSYNEQFF.